This T cell receptor beta chain was found in a study of yellow fever vaccine responses in identical twins. Study-level points and caveats: Vaccine-induced T cell responses in twins were reportedly observed to appear partly convergent, partly personalized.

On this clonotype itself: What it binds is unknown.

TCRdb reprocessed the RT-PCR reads via MiXCR and lists one record per CDR3 protein. The sample consists of over 8,500 distinct CDR3 sequences, around 77% of them appearing once. The CDR3 consists of 12 residues. Germline assignment: CDR1 SGHNT and CDR2 YENEEA. V lost 6 bases and J lost 3, with 7 bases in between. The source material was T cells from blood (PBMCs), unsorted or a sorted subset (not recorded which), sampled before or after yellow fever vaccination (not recorded which). The J gene is TRBJ2-3, the V gene TRBV11-3; tentative D call: TRBD2 (5 bases). This sequence was found in a young woman who received the yellow fever vaccine. This CDR3 reads CASRLETDTQYF. The DNA of the CDR3 is TGTGCCAGCAGACTAGAAACAGATACGCAGTATTTT.